Below, 10 T cell receptor beta chains from the same sample are listed, as sequenced in a study of regulatory T cells in long-lasting Graves disease. The time point denotes: newly diagnosed GD, antithyroid drugs for less than 3 months. RNA isolated from PBMCs was used to make the TCR library. Construction of the TCR beta libraries employed iRepertoire HTBI primers in conjunction with Arm-PCR of CDR3 regions. TCRdb re-called the multiplex PCR reads with MiXCR, one entry per CDR3 protein. The table has around 360,000 distinct CDR3 sequences, 15% to 20% seen once; the top ten hold 20% to 25%. In addition, the sample was reused for a study of T cells in Graves' hyperthyroidism and ophthalmopathy.

The sequencing here drew on peripheral blood mononuclear cells (PBMCs), taken at new diagnosis, from a patient treated with antithyroid drugs. The receptor set was obtained from a woman younger than 35 with Graves disease.

This clonotype was seen only a few times. This chain joins TRBV19 and TRBJ1-2, with D tentatively TRBD1 (5 bases). Germline CDR1 LNHDA, CDR2 SQIVND (reference sequence). V shed 8 bases and J shed 5 bases, with 12 bases lying between them. This CDR3 is 12 amino acids long. The CDR3 DNA sequence: TGTGCCAGTGGGCAGGACACGTATGGCTACACCTTC. It encodes CASGQDTYGYTF.

This rearrangement joins TRBV7-9 to TRBJ2-7; the D gene is possibly TRBD1 (5 bases). The germline gives CDR1 SEHNR, CDR2 FQNEAQ (reference sequence). This CDR3 has 13 amino acids. The V end lost 0 bases, the J end lost 6 bases, and 9 bases lay between the germline ends. CDR3 sequence reads: CASSLAQGVEQYF. The CDR3 nucleotides are TGTGCCAGCAGCTTAGCGCAGGGCGTCGAGCAGTACTTC.

This clonotype has at least ten counts. The chain employs TRBV2 and TRBJ2-1; unclear D gene. The germline V gene has CDR1 SNHLY and CDR2 FYNNEI. The CDR3 spans 10 residues. V lost 7 bases to trimming and J lost 9 bases, with 7 bases between them. This chain's CDR3 is CASKLFEQFF. In DNA form, the CDR3 reads TGTGCCAGCAAACTCTTTGAGCAGTTCTTC.

This clonotype was detected a few times. V usage is TRBV9 and J usage is TRBJ1-2; the D is unclear. Trimming pared 2 bases from V and 4 bases from J, leaving 21 bases between. Germline assignment: CDR1 SGDLS and CDR2 YYNGEE. This CDR3 has 17 residues. The CDR3: CASSVYDASGGLYGYTF. CDR3 sequence (DNA): TGTGCCAGCAGCGTGTACGACGCATCTGGAGGACTCTATGGCTACACCTTC.

This chain links TRBV19 with TRBJ2-2; D is undetermined. The CDR3 is made up of 14 amino acids. V lost 9 bases and J lost 2, with 13 bases in between. CDR1 is LNHDA and CDR2 is SQIVND in the germline V gene (reference sequence). The DNA for the CDR3 is TGTGCCAGCCGGTACGACCGTAACACCGGGGAGCTGTTTTTT. Its translation is CASRYDRNTGELFF.

This rearrangement joins TRBV19 to TRBJ1-1, with a weak D call TRBD1 (5 bases). V was trimmed by 10 bases and J by 5 bases, leaving 17 bases between them. Germline CDR1 is LNHDA and CDR2 is SQIVND (reference sequence). The CDR3 covers 13 residues. The CDR3 spells CATTPGGKTEAFF. The DNA for the CDR3 is TGTGCCACTACTCCGGGGGGTAAGACTGAAGCTTTCTTT.

The J gene is TRBJ2-3, the V gene TRBV27; no reliable D call. V dropped 5 bases and J dropped 7 bases, with 10 bases sitting between them. The germline CDR1 and CDR2 sequences are MNHEY and SMNVEV (reference sequence). The CDR3 is made up of 12 amino acids. This CDR3 is CASSPDLYTQYF. CDR3 DNA sequence: TGTGCCAGCAGTCCGGACCTTTATACGCAGTATTTT.

This sequence joins TRBV6-1 and TRBJ2-6, with 9 bases matching TRBD2. V was clipped by 6 bases and J by 4 bases; unmatched bases: 10. The CDR3 loop spans 17 amino acids. Germline V gene data show CDR1 as MNHNS and CDR2 as SASEGT. The CDR3 DNA is TGTGCCAGCAGCTCCGGGACTAGCCTAACGGGGGCCAACGTCCTGACTTTC. It codes for CASSSGTSLTGANVLTF.

This clonotype appeared a few times. This chain joins TRBV29-1 and TRBJ2-6; 7 bases are a match to TRBD1. This CDR3 spans 16 amino acids. Germline V gives CDR1 SQVTM, CDR2 ANQGSEA. V shed 0 bases and J 4 bases; nucleotides not matched to a gene: 6. CDR3 sequence (DNA): TGCAGCGTTGAAGAAGACAGGGTAGCAGGGGCCAACGTCCTGACTTTC. Its protein is CSVEEDRVAGANVLTF.

This clonotype appeared a few times. This sequence joins TRBV5-5 and TRBJ1-5; no reliable D call. With 4 bases removed from V and 3 bases from J, the gap between germline ends came to 14 bases. CDR3 length: 15 amino acids. Germline loops: CDR1 SGHKS, CDR2 YYEKEE (reference sequence). The CDR3 region is CASSVDPHPNQPQHF. The CDR3 nucleotides are TGTGCCAGCAGCGTGGACCCCCATCCCAATCAGCCCCAGCATTTT. Combining the CDR3 with reference TRBV5-5 and TRBJ1-5 gives the whole variable domain DAGVTQSPTHLIKTRGQQVTLRCSPISGHKSVSWYQQVLGQGPQFIFQYYEKEERGRGNFPDRFSARQFPNYSSELNVNALLLGDSALYLCASSVDPHPNQPQHFGDGTRLSIL.